Each of the 27 T cell receptor beta chains below was sequenced from the same sample in a study of T-cell reconstitution after alpha-beta-depleted transplantation in children (dated by TCRdb to 2016 to 2018). Libraries were constructed by PCR. Sequenced on an Illumina HiSeq 2500. TCR library preparation used molecular barcoding, with unique molecular identifiers applied to normalize quantification of the TCRbeta repertoire. TCRdb reprocessing: public reads trimmed at Q25 with fastp, clones called with MiXCR, in-frame beta chains kept. A single entry per CDR3 protein holds the most common genes and DNA from its merged rows. In all, the sample holds about 230,000 distinct CDR3 sequences, and about 9.2% of those were seen once. The ten largest clonotypes hold about 6.2% of the sample. Material: PBMCs from the stem cell graft donor, obtained from the stem cell graft. The receptors come from a human donor who donated a stem cell graft to a child with acute lymphoblastic leukemia.

This clonotype was seen at least ten times. The chain joins TRBV29-1 to TRBJ2-7, with D possibly being TRBD2 (5 bases). The V gene's germline CDR1 is SQVTM and CDR2 ANQGSEA. CDR3 size: 13 residues. The V end was cut by 4 bases, the J end by 2 bases, with 12 bases between. The CDR3 protein is CSVVRTGTYEQYF. CDR3 coding DNA: TGCAGCGTTGTAAGGACTGGGACCTACGAGCAGTACTTC.

This clonotype was seen only a few times. V usage is TRBV27 and J usage is TRBJ2-7, with TRBD2 matching over 16 bases. The V gene's germline CDR1 is MNHEY and CDR2 SMNVEV (reference sequence). CDR3 length: 17 amino acids. The V gene end was trimmed by 9 bases and the J gene end by 2 bases; junction bases not matched to a gene: 10. CDR3 coding DNA: TGTGCCAGTCGGGGACTAGCGGGGGGGGCCGGGGCCTACGAGCAGTACTTC. Encoded protein: CASRGLAGGAGAYEQYF.

This clonotype was found many times. The chain joins TRBV5-1 to TRBJ2-2; 7 bases map to TRBD1. The V gene's germline CDR1 is SGHRS and CDR2 YFSETQ. There are 15 residues in the CDR3. The J segment lost 1 base and the V segment lost 4 bases, leaving 4 bases of the junction unmatched. In nucleotides, the CDR3 is TGCGCCAGCAGCGTGACAGGGCTGAACACCGGGGAGCTGTTTTTT. Translation gives CASSVTGLNTGELFF.

This clonotype was picked up many times. This chain uses TRBV4-2 with TRBJ1-2, with D perhaps matching TRBD1 (5 bases). The CDR3 consists of 16 residues. Trimming stripped 0 bases from V and 7 bases from J, with 18 bases between. Germline values: CDR1 LGHNA, CDR2 YNFKEQ. The CDR3 DNA sequence: TGTGCCAGCAGCCAAGACGGGACCTCCGTTGGGAGTGGCTACACCTTC. It specifies CASSQDGTSVGSGYTF.

This clonotype was recorded at least ten times. The chain is built from TRBV29-1 and TRBJ1-2; D unresolved. Germline assignment: CDR1 SQVTM and CDR2 ANQGSEA. V was cut by 2 bases and J by 0 bases, with 16 bases left in between. This CDR3 region has 16 residues. CDR3 in amino acids: CSVEPRRTIANYGYTF. DNA for the CDR3: TGCAGCGTTGAACCCCGACGGACCATAGCTAACTATGGCTACACCTTC.

V and J are TRBV6-1 and TRBJ1-6, with D perhaps TRBD1 (6 bases). The V end was cut by 6 bases, the J end by 12 bases, with 18 bases between. This CDR3 spans 14 amino acids. Germline-derived CDR1 and CDR2 are MNHNS and SASEGT. CDR3 in DNA: TGTGCCAGCAGCCCCGGACAGTCCCGTGAACCCCTCCACTTT. Protein: CASSPGQSREPLHF.

In this sample, this clonotype turned up many times. This sequence joins TRBV5-1 and TRBJ1-1; D remains ambiguous. Trimming removed 0 bases from V and 4 bases from J, with 10 bases in between. The CDR3 runs 14 residues. CDR1 is SGHRS, CDR2 YFSETQ, per germline. CDR3 sequence (DNA): TGCGCCAGCAGCTTGGCCGGGGTGAGCACTGAAGCTTTCTTT. As protein: CASSLAGVSTEAFF. Combining the CDR3 with reference TRBV5-1 and TRBJ1-1 gives the whole variable domain KAGVTQTPRYLIKTRGQQVTLSCSPISGHRSVSWYQQTPGQGLQFLFEYFSETQRNKGNFPGRFSGRQFSNSRSEMNVSTLELGDSALYLCASSLAGVSTEAFFGQGTRLTVV.

This clonotype has just a few counts. J is TRBJ1-1 and V is TRBV6-4; no clear D. The germline CDR1 and CDR2 sequences are MRHNA and SNTAGT. This CDR3 is 14 amino acids long. V lost 0 bases to trimming and J lost 4 bases, with 9 bases between them. The DNA of the CDR3 is TGTGCCAGCAGTGACTCCTGGGGTGGCACTGAAGCTTTCTTT. Translation: CASSDSWGGTEAFF.

The table lists this clonotype with a few counts. V and J are TRBV6-2 or TRBV6-3 and TRBJ1-1, with D unclear. Trimming stripped 5 bases from V and 5 bases from J, with 12 bases between. The germline V gene encodes CDR1 MNHEY and CDR2 SVGEGT. This CDR3 region has 13 residues. CDR3 region: CASSPHSGTEAFF. The CDR3 nucleotides are TGTGCCAGCAGTCCCCACAGTGGAACTGAAGCTTTCTTT.

Only a few counts were recorded for this clonotype. The rearrangement uses TRBV20-1 and TRBJ2-5, with 12 positions matching TRBD2. CDR3 length: 15 residues. Germline CDR1 reads DFQATT; CDR2 reads SNEGSKA (reference sequence). With 5 bases clipped from V and 4 bases from J, the junction kept 8 bases outside the gene matches. The CDR3 spells CSAYWTSGDGETQYF. CDR3 nucleotides: TGCAGTGCTTATTGGACTAGCGGGGATGGAGAGACCCAGTACTTC.

The chain joins TRBV11-1 to TRBJ2-3; TRBD2 matches at 9 bases. Losses at the gene ends were 0 bases for V and 2 bases for J; bases not matched to a gene: 9. The CDR3 has 18 residues. CDR1 SGHAT and CDR2 FQDESV come from the germline V gene (reference sequence). CDR3 DNA sequence: TGTGCCAGCAGCTTAGCGATGTCAGCGGGGGGACTCACAGATACGCAGTATTTT. Translating gives CASSLAMSAGGLTDTQYF.

This clonotype was counted only a few times. The CDR3 loop is CASSPSGAEAFF. The CDR3 nucleotides are TGTGCCAGCAGCCCCTCAGGGGCTGAAGCTTTCTTT. This sequence joins TRBV7-9 and TRBJ1-1, with D possibly being TRBD1 (6 bases). The germline V and J ends were trimmed by 5 bases and 6 bases, with 10 bases remaining between them. The CDR3 has 12 residues. Germline V lookup: CDR1 SEHNR, CDR2 FQNEAQ (reference sequence).

Turning to this clonotype: Possible read error: a much larger clone is one base away. This is likely a read error, given that the CDR3 carries no conserved phenylalanine or tryptophan at its end. No DNA is shown, since the ends of the CDR3 on it are uncertain; the CDR3 is the one TCRdb lists. The rearrangement links TRBV3-1 to TRBJ1-2. In germline, CDR1 is LGHDT, CDR2 YNNKEL (reference sequence). With termini counted, the CDR3 has 11 amino acids. The CDR3 sequence is CASSQDSSYAC.

This clonotype has ten or more counts. In DNA, the CDR3 is TGCAGTGCTAGCGGGGGAATATCCTACAATGAGCAGTTCTTC. Residues: CSASGGISYNEQFF. The genes are TRBV20-1 and TRBJ2-1, with D possibly being TRBD2 (6 bases). The CDR3 contains 14 residues. The ends were cut back, 3 bases at V and 1 base at J, with 10 bases in the middle. CDR1 and CDR2 (germline): DFQATT, SNEGSKA (reference sequence).

This clonotype was detected many times. This chain connects TRBV5-1 to TRBJ2-7; TRBD1 matches 11 bases. Germline V CDR1 and CDR2: SGHRS, YFSETQ. V gave up 4 bases and J gave up 4 bases; unmatched junction bases: 4. The CDR3 spans 14 residues. The DNA for the CDR3 is TGCGCCAGCAGCATCGGACAGGGGGCTTACGAGCAGTACTTC. Its translation is CASSIGQGAYEQYF.

This sequence joins TRBV2 and TRBJ1-1; 7 bases map to TRBD1. The CDR3 extends over 16 amino acids. CDR1 SNHLY and CDR2 FYNNEI come from the germline V gene. V shed 7 bases, J shed 2 bases, and the junction held 13 bases outside the gene matches. The CDR3 sequence: CASNAGQGGINTEAFF. Here the CDR3 DNA reads TGTGCCAGCAATGCTGGGCAGGGGGGGATCAACACTGAAGCTTTCTTT.

This clonotype was detected many times. The rearrangement links TRBV12-3 or TRBV12-4 to TRBJ2-3; no clear D gene. V shed 2 bases and J shed 8 bases, with 8 bases lying between them. This CDR3 contains 12 residues. The CDR3 protein is CASSLTAVTQYF. The CDR3 DNA sequence: TGTGCCAGCAGTTTAACGGCAGTTACGCAGTATTTT.

This clonotype appeared a few times. J is TRBJ1-2 and V is TRBV4-3, with D possibly matching TRBD1 (6 bases). V was cut by 0 bases and J by 6 bases, with 17 bases left in between. Germline V gives CDR1 LGHNA, CDR2 YSLEER. The CDR3 has 16 residues. The CDR3 region is CASSQDWEGGGDGYTF. The CDR3 nucleotides are TGCGCCAGCAGCCAAGATTGGGAGGGGGGAGGTGATGGCTACACCTTC.

This clonotype was found a few times. V gene TRBV6-2 or TRBV6-3 combines with J gene TRBJ1-3; D might be TRBD1 (5 bases). This CDR3 comprises 14 residues. The germline CDR1 and CDR2 sequences are MNHEY and SVGEGT. Trimming removed 7 bases from V and 0 bases from J, with 10 bases in between. The CDR3 region is CASIQDSSGNTIYF. The CDR3 nucleotides are TGTGCCAGCATCCAAGACAGCTCTGGAAACACCATATATTTT.

This clonotype came up a few times. The chain uses TRBV20-1 and TRBJ1-2; 9 positions match TRBD1. This CDR3 is 13 amino acids long. After removal of 5 bases from V and 3 bases from J, the junction contained 4 bases not matched to a gene. Looked up from germline, CDR1 is DFQATT and CDR2 is SNEGSKA (reference sequence). The CDR3 DNA follows: TGCAGTGCTGATGACAGGGGGGACTATGGCTACACCTTC. It yields the protein CSADDRGDYGYTF.

This clonotype came up a few times. This chain joins TRBV27 and TRBJ2-5; D is ambiguous. The ends were cut back, 1 base at V and 2 bases at J, with 14 bases in the middle. The length of the CDR3 is 16 residues. Germline V gene lookup returns CDR1 MNHEY and CDR2 SMNVEV (reference sequence). CDR3 nucleotides: TGTGCCAGCAGTTTATTATTCGCGCAGGTTCAAGAGACCCAGTACTTC. This sequence encodes CASSLLFAQVQETQYF.

A few counts support this clonotype. V is TRBV6-5 and J is TRBJ2-7; possibly TRBD1 for D (6 bases). Trimming took 4 bases from V and 3 from J, leaving 16 bases between them. The CDR3 runs to 15 residues. Germline CDR1 reads MNHEY; CDR2 reads SVGAGI. The CDR3 protein is CASSLEGVSIYEQYF. The DNA of the CDR3 is TGTGCCAGCAGTTTAGAGGGGGTGTCGATCTACGAGCAGTACTTC.

The chain uses TRBV20-1 and TRBJ2-5, with unresolved D. This CDR3 is built from 12 residues. Trimming pared 2 bases from V and 7 bases from J, leaving 11 bases between. Germline V gene lookup returns CDR1 DFQATT and CDR2 SNEGSKA (reference sequence). The CDR3: CSARLRLGTQYF. The CDR3 nucleotides are TGCAGTGCTAGACTAAGACTCGGGACCCAGTACTTC.

The CDR3, as DNA: TGCGCCAGCAGGCGGTATGGGGGGGGGTATGGCGATTCCGGGGCCAACGTCCTGACTTTC. Protein: CASRRYGGGYGDSGANVLTF. This rearrangement joins TRBV5-1 to TRBJ2-6; 7 bases line up with TRBD2. CDR1 is SGHRS, CDR2 YFSETQ, per germline. The ends lost 5 bases at V and 4 bases at J; junction bases unmatched: 21. The CDR3 loop spans 20 amino acids.

This clonotype was seen only a few times. The V call is TRBV20-1, the J call TRBJ1-1, with 8 bases that match TRBD1. Looked up from germline, CDR1 is DFQATT and CDR2 is SNEGSKA (reference sequence). This CDR3 has 16 residues. The junction had 14 bases not matched to a gene; V was cut back by 3 bases and J by 5 bases. Written as DNA, the CDR3 is TGCAGTGCTAGGGCGGGAAACAGGGGGGGTCGGACTGAAGCTTTCTTT. Protein product: CSARAGNRGGRTEAFF.

This clonotype was counted between two and nine times. This chain connects TRBV20-1 to TRBJ2-3; TRBD2 aligns across 10 bases. Germline-derived CDR1 and CDR2 are DFQATT and SNEGSKA (reference sequence). The length of the CDR3 is 15 residues. Trimming removed 2 bases from V and 5 bases from J; junction bases left unmatched: 7. CDR3: CSARSSGGPRDTQYF. In DNA form, the CDR3 reads TGCAGTGCTAGAAGTAGCGGGGGGCCCAGAGATACGCAGTATTTT.

The chain uses TRBV2 and TRBJ1-6; a possible D gene is TRBD1 (5 bases). The V and J ends lost 8 bases and 9 bases respectively, with 17 bases between them. There are 14 residues in the CDR3. Germline assignment: CDR1 SNHLY and CDR2 FYNNEI. The CDR3 bases are TGTGCCAGCTCTGGGACGGGGATGGGTTCACCCCTCCACTTT. Translation gives CASSGTGMGSPLHF.